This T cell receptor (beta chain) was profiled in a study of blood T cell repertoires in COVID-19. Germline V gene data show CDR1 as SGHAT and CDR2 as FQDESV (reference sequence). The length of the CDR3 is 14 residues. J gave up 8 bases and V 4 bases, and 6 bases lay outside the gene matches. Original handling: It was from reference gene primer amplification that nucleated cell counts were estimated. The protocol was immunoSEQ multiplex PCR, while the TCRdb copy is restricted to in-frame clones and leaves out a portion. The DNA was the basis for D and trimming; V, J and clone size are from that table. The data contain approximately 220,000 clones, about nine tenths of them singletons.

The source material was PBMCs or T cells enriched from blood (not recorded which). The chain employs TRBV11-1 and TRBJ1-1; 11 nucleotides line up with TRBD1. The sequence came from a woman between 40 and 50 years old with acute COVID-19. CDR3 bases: TGTGCCAGCAGCTGGACAGGGGGCTCGCAGGAAGCTTTCTTT. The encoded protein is CASSWTGGSQEAFF.